Listed below are T cell receptor beta chains from one sample, sequenced in a study of T cell responses to AZD1222 COVID-19 vaccine. Clones were sequenced by immunoSEQ multiplex PCR, and TCRdb holds only the in-frame ones, with some missing. This table has 100,000 to 130,000 clones, 70% to 90% appearing once. Sequencing used peripheral blood, obtained on day 0 of AZD1222 vaccination. The receptor set was obtained from an adult in good health. Both conserved end residues are part of each CDR3. The D gene is left open where the match is weak. A row's size may be missing; if present it is once, few, many or a size class.

j_call | clone_size | d_call | v_call | cdr3_aa
TRBJ2-2 | . | . | TRBV7-2 | CASSLVVLTGELFF
TRBJ1-2 | once | . | TRBV7-6 | CASSLVCDRRGYGYTF
TRBJ1-4 | . | . | TRBV2 | CASSAGELNEKLFF
TRBJ1-2 | . | . | TRBV7-9 | CASSLDFAAGAGYTF
TRBJ2-5 | . | . | TRBV30 | CASTGTRNQETQYF
TRBJ1-2 | . | TRBD1 | TRBV7-9 | CASSLEVQGAGYTF
TRBJ2-7 | once | . | TRBV7-9 | CASSMGETYEQYF
TRBJ1-3 | . | . | TRBV6-5 | CATANGATIYF
TRBJ1-5 | once | . | TRBV6-5 | CASSYSGNNQPQHF
TRBJ1-6 | . | . | TRBV6-5 | CASRSGQGRNSPLHF
TRBJ1-6 | . | . | TRBV28 | CASSLWGPSGANSPLHF